The 19 T cell receptor beta chains reported below all come from one sample, sequenced in a study of graft-versus-host responses after intestinal transplantation. Assay used: immunoSEQ multiplex PCR; TCRdb lists only in-frame clones, some missing. The sample records 140,000 or so clones, over 90% being singletons. The antigens these receptors bind are not known. Source: unstimulated CD4+ T cells sorted from spleen or lymph node cells, taken before intestinal transplant. The receptors were sampled from a human donor who received an intestinal transplant.

The V and J genes are TRBV6-5 and TRBJ2-7; D possibly corresponds to TRBD1 (6 bases). The CDR3 has 15 amino acids. V was trimmed by 6 bases and J by 3 bases, leaving 18 bases between them. CDR1 and CDR2 from the germline V gene are MNHEY and SVGAGI. The CDR3 DNA is TGTGCCAGCAGAAGATCCGGGACATCCAACTACGAGCAGTACTTC. Its translation is CASRRSGTSNYEQYF.

This chain joins TRBV5-1 and TRBJ2-2; TRBD2 agrees at 7 bases. CDR1 and CDR2 (germline): SGHRS, YFSETQ. The trim removed 2 bases at V and 3 bases at J, leaving 1 base unmatched. The CDR3 contains 14 residues. The CDR3, as DNA: TGCGCCAGCAGCTTTGCGGGGGACACCGGGGAGCTGTTTTTT. Translation gives CASSFAGDTGELFF.

This sequence joins TRBV7-9 and TRBJ2-5, with a tentative D call TRBD1 (6 bases). This CDR3 has 14 residues. Trimming removed 5 bases at V and 5 bases at J, with 15 bases between. Germline CDR1 SEHNR, CDR2 FQNEAQ (reference sequence). The CDR3 loop reads CASSPEGGWETQYF. The CDR3 bases are TGTGCCAGCAGCCCAGAAGGGGGTTGGGAGACCCAGTACTTC.

Of note for this clone: Other nucleotide sequences in the sample specify the same CDR3. The genes are TRBV5-1 and TRBJ1-5; no clear D gene. V was pared by 0 bases and J by 3 bases, with 7 bases between. Germline V gene data show CDR1 as SGHRS and CDR2 as YFSETQ. The CDR3 contains 14 residues. The DNA for the CDR3 is TGCGCCAGCAGCTTGGGTGGACCCAATCAGCCCCAGCATTTT. Translating it yields CASSLGGPNQPQHF.

The rearrangement joins TRBV5-7 to TRBJ2-7; 8 bases align to TRBD1. TRBV5-7 is known as an ORF, though its function is uncertain. The CDR3 consists of 15 residues. The ends lost 0 bases at V and 3 bases at J; junction bases unmatched: 5. CDR3 loop: CASSLEVGQVYEQYF. The CDR3 region has the DNA TGTGCCAGCAGCTTGGAGGTGGGACAGGTCTACGAGCAGTACTTC.

Turning to this clone: Other DNA sequences in the sample encode the same CDR3. The chain links TRBV11-2 to TRBJ2-7; D is unclear. The germline V gene encodes CDR1 SGHAT and CDR2 FQNNGV. Trimming removed 3 bases from V and 2 bases from J, with 8 bases in between. The CDR3 is made up of 13 amino acids. The CDR3: CASSFPGPYEQYF. The CDR3 DNA reads TGTGCCAGCAGCTTCCCAGGTCCCTACGAGCAGTACTTC.

The V and J genes are TRBV21-1 and TRBJ1-5; TRBD1 is the table's D call, not checked against the DNA. TRBV21-1 is listed as a pseudogene. The CDR3 contains 15 residues. DNA for the CDR3: TGTGCCAGCCGCCGGACAGATGGCCTCAATCAGCCCCAGCATTTT. Amino acid sequence: CASRRTDGLNQPQHF.

V usage is TRBV6-1 and J usage is TRBJ2-5; D is uncertain. The assigned J gene may be wrong: the sequence end matches TRBJ2-7 better. The CDR3 is made up of 12 amino acids. Germline V gene lookup returns CDR1 MNHNS and CDR2 SASEGT. The CDR3 nucleotides read TGTGCCAGCAGTGACATGTCTTACGAGCAGTACTTC. Its translation is CASSDMSYEQYF.

The chain recombines TRBV7-9 with TRBJ2-6; D is undetermined. This CDR3 is built from 14 residues. V lost 5 bases, J lost 0 bases, and 5 bases lay in between. Germline V gene data show CDR1 as SEHNR and CDR2 as FQNEAQ (reference sequence). The CDR3 loop is CASSVFSGANVLTF. The CDR3 bases are TGTGCCAGCAGCGTCTTCTCTGGGGCCAACGTCCTGACTTTC.

The gene calls are TRBV7-3 and TRBJ2-5, with a weak D call TRBD1 (5 bases). The CDR3 has 13 residues. Germline CDR1 is SGHTA and CDR2 is FQGTGA. V was clipped by 5 bases and J by 3 bases, with 10 bases between them. CDR3 nucleotide sequence: TGTGCCAGCAGCCCGGACACCGAAGAGACCCAGTACTTC. The encoded protein is CASSPDTEETQYF.

The chain joins TRBV19 to TRBJ2-3; 11 positions match TRBD2. The CDR3 loop spans 16 amino acids. The germline gives CDR1 LNHDA, CDR2 SQIVND (reference sequence). Germline trimming cut 10 bases from V and 0 bases from J; bases unmatched to any gene: 9. For the CDR3, the DNA is TGTGCCACCAAGCATAGCGGGAGGGGGAGCACAGATACGCAGTATTTT. Amino acid sequence: CATKHSGRGSTDTQYF.

V gene TRBV28 combines with J gene TRBJ2-7, with D perhaps matching TRBD2 (5 bases). Germline V gives CDR1 MDHEN, CDR2 SYDVKM. V was cut by 1 base and J by 12 bases, with 19 bases left in between. The CDR3 is made up of 14 amino acids. The CDR3 protein is CASSLYYLARGMYF. The CDR3 nucleotides are TGTGCCAGCAGTTTATACTACTTGGCCCGGGGAATGTACTTC.

This clone appeared once. The CDR3 region has the DNA TGTGCCAGCACCAGGGACCTGGACGATGAGCAGTTCTTC. It encodes CASTRDLDDEQFF. This chain connects TRBV2 to TRBJ2-1, with D perhaps TRBD1 or TRBD2 (5 bases each). Trimming cost V 7 bases and J 8 bases, with 15 bases left between them. The CDR3 sequence is 13 residues long. CDR1 SNHLY and CDR2 FYNNEI come from the germline V gene. The entire variable domain, with the rest obtained from reference TRBV2 and TRBJ2-1, is as follows: EPEVTQTPSHQVTQMGQEVILRCVPISNHLYFYWYRQILGQKVEFLVSFYNNEISEKSEIFDDQFSVERPDGSNFTLKIRSTKLEDSAMYFCASTRDLDDEQFFGPGTRLTVL.

This chain connects TRBV10-3 to TRBJ2-2, with 10 bases aligning to TRBD1. The V and J ends lost 2 bases and 4 bases, in that order; junction bases with no gene match: 7. The CDR3 is 17 residues long. The germline V gene has CDR1 ENHRY and CDR2 SYGVKD. As DNA, the CDR3 is TGTGCCATCAGTGAGACCGGGACAGGGGCCCTCACCGGGGAGCTGTTTTTT. Translation: CAISETGTGALTGELFF.

The V and J genes are TRBV7-2 and TRBJ2-7, with a possible D match to TRBD2 (5 bases). CDR3 size: 13 residues. From germline, CDR1 is SGHTA and CDR2 FQGNSA. V shed 4 bases and J shed 2 bases, with 9 bases lying between them. Here the CDR3 reads CASSSSGTYEQYF. CDR3 in DNA: TGTGCCAGCAGCTCCTCCGGGACCTACGAGCAGTACTTC.

Concerning this clone itself: The same CDR3 is also encoded by other DNA sequences in this sample. The V call is TRBV5-6, the J call TRBJ2-5, with D possibly being TRBD1 or TRBD2 (5 bases each). Trimming removed 4 bases from V and 2 bases from J, with 12 bases in between. This CDR3 has 14 amino acids. CDR1 and CDR2 from the germline V gene are SGHDT and YYEEEE. CDR3 bases: TGTGCCAGCAGCAAGACGGGGACGCAAGAGACCCAGTACTTC. It is translated as CASSKTGTQETQYF.

The V gene is TRBV7-2, the J gene TRBJ1-3, with TRBD1 matching 7 bases. Looked up from germline, CDR1 is SGHTA and CDR2 is FQGNSA. V was clipped by 4 bases and J by 4 bases; unmatched bases: 4. The CDR3 extends over 14 amino acids. In nucleotides, the CDR3 is TGTGCCAGCAGCTCCCCGGGACAGGGAAACACCATATATTTT. Protein sequence: CASSSPGQGNTIYF.

The chain recombines TRBV19 with TRBJ1-5, with 7 positions matching TRBD1. The CDR3 loop spans 16 amino acids. V dropped 5 bases and J dropped 7; count of bases not matched to a gene: 14. Germline loops: CDR1 LNHDA, CDR2 SQIVND (reference sequence). This CDR3 reads CASSPRRDSPRQPQHF. Here the CDR3 DNA reads TGTGCCAGTAGTCCCCGCCGGGACAGCCCTCGCCAGCCCCAGCATTTT.

This clone occurred a few times. The genes are TRBV6-1 and TRBJ2-3; unclear D gene. Germline lookup yields CDR1 MNHNS and CDR2 SASEGT. Trimming stripped 6 bases from V and 4 bases from J, with 14 bases between. The length of the CDR3 is 14 residues. This chain's CDR3 is CASSVRSEADTQYF. CDR3 bases: TGTGCCAGCAGCGTTAGAAGTGAAGCAGATACGCAGTATTTT.